A single sample gave rise to the 7 T cell receptor beta chains below, sequenced in a study of STAT5B mutations in CD4+ large granular lymphocyte leukemia. Sequencing was performed with immunoSEQ multiplex PCR; in TCRdb, only in-frame clones are kept and a portion is missing. The repertoire holds about 25,000 clones, with just under 75% as singletons. Specimen: CD4+ T cells from blood buffy coats. The source is a human donor in good health.

This clone was recorded a few times. The chain recombines TRBV28 with TRBJ1-5; D might be TRBD1 (6 bases). V was shortened by 1 base and J by 15 bases, with 10 bases between the two germline ends. The germline gives CDR1 MDHEN, CDR2 SYDVKM. This CDR3 is built from 11 residues. Here the CDR3 DNA reads TGTGCCAGCAGTTTATCCAGGGGAGTGCATTTT. Its protein is CASSLSRGVHF.

The rearrangement uses TRBV7-3 and TRBJ1-6, with a tentative D call TRBD1 (5 bases). V was shortened by 1 base and J by 10 bases, with 14 bases between the two germline ends. Germline V gene sequence: CDR1 SGHTA, CDR2 FQGTGA. CDR3 size: 15 residues. The CDR3 loop reads CASSLSGDRGSPLHF. The CDR3 bases are TGTGCCAGCAGCTTAAGTGGCGACAGAGGCTCACCCCTCCACTTT.

This rearrangement joins TRBV10-2 to TRBJ2-5, with 12 nucleotides matching TRBD2. After removal of 4 bases from V and 5 bases from J, the junction contained 8 bases not matched to a gene. CDR1 and CDR2 (germline): WSHSY, SAAADI. The CDR3 spans 16 residues. As DNA, the CDR3 is TGCGCCAGCAGTGTTCTAGCGGGAGGGCCGGTGGAGACCCAGTACTTC. Amino acid sequence: CASSVLAGGPVETQYF.

The chain joins TRBV27 to TRBJ2-3, with a tentative D call TRBD2 (6 bases). Looked up from germline, CDR1 is MNHEY and CDR2 is SMNVEV (reference sequence). There are 17 residues in the CDR3. Trimming stripped 0 bases from V and 3 bases from J, with 16 bases between. CDR3 sequence (DNA): TGTGCCAGCAGTTTATCCCAAACTAGCTTGCGGACAGATACGCAGTATTTT. Translated, it gives CASSLSQTSLRTDTQYF.

The CDR3 DNA reads as TGTGCCAGCAGTCCCCCTCTAGCGGGGGCTTCCTACAATGAGCAGTTCTTC. Protein: CASSPPLAGASYNEQFF. V usage is TRBV28 and J usage is TRBJ2-1; TRBD2 matches 10 bases. V trimming: 5 bases; J trimming: 1 base; junction bases outside the gene matches: 8. The CDR3 runs 17 residues. Germline V lookup: CDR1 MDHEN, CDR2 SYDVKM.

This chain connects TRBV28 to TRBJ2-2; 9 bases fit TRBD1. V lost 6 bases to trimming and J lost 1 base; unmatched junction nucleotides: 6. The length of the CDR3 is 16 residues. CDR1 is MDHEN, CDR2 SYDVKM, per germline. Here the CDR3 DNA reads TGTGCCAGCAGCCTGAGACAGGGGGGGAACACCGGGGAGCTGTTTTTT. Its translation: CASSLRQGGNTGELFF.

V is TRBV6-5 and J is TRBJ2-1, with 7 bases identical to TRBD2. V trimming: 5 bases; J trimming: 0 bases; junction bases outside the gene matches: 4. Germline V CDR1 and CDR2: MNHEY, SVGAGI. This CDR3 contains 15 residues. In DNA form, the CDR3 reads TGTGCCAGCAGTCCAAGCGGGGACTCCTACAATGAGCAGTTCTTC. Its translation: CASSPSGDSYNEQFF.